The rows below give T cell receptor beta chains drawn from one sample of a study of T cells in Graves' hyperthyroidism and ophthalmopathy. TCRdb reprocessed the multiplex PCR reads via MiXCR and lists one record per CDR3 protein. The sample lists about 740,000 distinct CDR3 sequences, 14% seen once, with around 9.6% in the top ten. Sequenced sample: blood. The receptors stem from a woman under 30 with Graves' hyperthyroidism. The CDR3 runs from the conserved cysteine through the conserved F or W. A D gene is named only where the DNA matches it firmly. Only part of the rows carry a size: once, few, many, or a class if the clone is expanded.

size: NA; V: TRBV9; J: TRBJ1-6; D: TRBD1; length: 15; CDR3: CASSVSQGVNSPLHF; DNA: TGTGCCAGCAGCGTAAGTCAGGGGGTGAATTCACCCCTCCACTTT
size: many; V: TRBV2; J: TRBJ2-1; D: NA; length: 14; CDR3: CASRRTAYYNEQFF; DNA: TGTGCCAGCAGACGGACAGCATACTACAATGAGCAGTTCTTC
size: few; V: TRBV20-1; J: TRBJ2-7; D: NA; length: 10; CDR3: CSARFYEQYF; DNA: TGCAGTGCTAGGTTCTACGAGCAGTACTTC
size: many; V: TRBV6-2/TRBV6-3; J: TRBJ2-1; D: TRBD2; length: 17; CDR3: CASSTREGLAGPNEQFF; DNA: TGTGCCAGCAGTACTAGGGAAGGACTAGCGGGCCCCAATGAGCAGTTCTTC
size: NA; V: TRBV11-2; J: TRBJ2-3; D: NA; length: 16; CDR3: CASSLSFSESPDTQYF; DNA: TGTGCCAGCAGCTTAAGTTTTTCGGAGTCCCCAGATACGCAGTATTTT
size: many; V: TRBV13; J: TRBJ2-2; D: TRBD2; length: 17; CDR3: CASSLGPSGINTGELFF; DNA: TGTGCCAGCAGCTTAGGTCCTAGCGGGATAAACACCGGGGAGCTGTTTTTT
size: few; V: TRBV19; J: TRBJ2-5; D: NA; length: 15; CDR3: CASSKGFAGLETQYF; DNA: TGTGCCAGTAGTAAGGGGTTCGCAGGGTTGGAGACCCAGTACTTC
size: NA; V: TRBV7-9; J: TRBJ2-7; D: TRBD2; length: 15; CDR3: CASSSNSGNPYEQYF; DNA: TGTGCCAGCAGCTCTAATAGCGGGAACCCCTACGAGCAGTACTTC
size: NA; V: TRBV6-2/TRBV6-3; J: TRBJ1-2; D: NA; length: 12; CDR3: CASSYSWYGYTF; DNA: TGTGCCAGCAGTTACTCGTGGTATGGCTACACCTTC
size: NA; V: TRBV19; J: TRBJ1-2; D: NA; length: 16; CDR3: CASSSSREAGTYGYTF; DNA: TGTGCCAGTAGTAGTTCGCGGGAGGCAGGAACCTATGGCTACACCTTC
size: NA; V: TRBV2; J: TRBJ1-6; D: NA; length: 13; CDR3: CASRAGGNSPPHF; DNA: TGTGCCAGCCGGGCGGGAGGGAATTCACCCCCCCACTTT
size: many; V: TRBV20-1; J: TRBJ2-7; D: TRBD2; length: 15; CDR3: CSARGGTSGSYEQYF; DNA: TGCAGTGCCCGGGGGGGGACTAGCGGGTCCTACGAGCAGTACTTC
size: many; V: TRBV20-1; J: TRBJ1-1; D: NA; length: 11; CDR3: CSARMNTEAFF; DNA: TGCAGTGCTCGCATGAACACTGAAGCTTTCTTT
size: many; V: TRBV27; J: TRBJ1-4; D: NA; length: 14; CDR3: CASSLLGDPEKLFF; DNA: TGTGCCAGCAGTTTATTAGGGGACCCAGAAAAACTGTTTTTT
size: many; V: TRBV27; J: TRBJ2-3; D: TRBD1; length: 12; CDR3: CASRTGPDTQYF; DNA: TGTGCCAGCAGGACAGGGCCAGATACGCAGTATTTT
size: many; V: TRBV30; J: TRBJ2-3; D: NA; length: 15; CDR3: CAWSVQGRGTDTQYF; DNA: TGTGCCTGGAGTGTACAAGGGCGAGGGACAGATACGCAGTATTTT
size: NA; V: TRBV7-2; J: TRBJ2-5; D: NA; length: 14; CDR3: CASSSPGTQETQYF; DNA: TGTGCCAGCAGCTCTCCGGGGACCCAAGAGACCCAGTACTTC
size: NA; V: TRBV29-1; J: TRBJ2-5; D: NA; length: 13; CDR3: CSVESSEQETQYF; DNA: TGCAGCGTAGAGTCTAGCGAACAAGAGACCCAGTACTTC
size: many; V: TRBV12-3/TRBV12-4; J: TRBJ2-3; D: NA; length: 13; CDR3: CASSPARADTQYF; DNA: TGTGCCAGCAGTCCCGCGAGGGCAGATACGCAGTATTTT
size: many; V: TRBV18; J: TRBJ2-7; D: NA; length: 13; CDR3: CASSPTQVYEQYF; DNA: TGTGCCAGCTCACCAACACAGGTCTACGAGCAGTACTTC
size: many; V: TRBV12-3/TRBV12-4; J: TRBJ2-3; D: NA; length: 15; CDR3: CASTRGWLITDTQYF; DNA: TGTGCCAGCACCAGAGGTTGGCTAATCACAGATACGCAGTATTTT
size: few; V: TRBV20-1; J: TRBJ2-2; D: NA; length: 15; CDR3: CSARDMAGPTGELFF; DNA: TGCAGTGCTAGAGATATGGCAGGTCCCACCGGGGAGCTGTTTTTT
size: NA; V: TRBV2; J: TRBJ2-1; D: TRBD2; length: 15; CDR3: CASSAGLAGGKEQFF; DNA: TGTGCCAGCAGTGCCGGACTAGCGGGAGGAAAAGAGCAGTTCTTC
size: few; V: TRBV20-1; J: TRBJ1-1; D: TRBD1; length: 14; CDR3: CSARTGGTVTEAFF; DNA: TGCAGTGCCCGGACAGGGGGCACGGTCACTGAAGCTTTCTTT
size: many; V: TRBV4-1; J: TRBJ2-7; D: TRBD2; length: 19; CDR3: CASSQVGTSGRPTSYEQYF; DNA: TGCGCCAGCAGCCAAGTAGGGACTAGCGGGAGGCCAACTTCCTACGAGCAGTACTTC
size: many; V: TRBV7-7; J: TRBJ2-1; D: NA; length: 13; CDR3: CASSLSLVNEQFF; DNA: TGTGCTAGCAGCTTATCACTAGTTAATGAGCAGTTCTTC
size: many; V: TRBV6-1; J: TRBJ2-2; D: NA; length: 13; CDR3: CASRKGRAGELFF; DNA: TGTGCCAGCAGGAAAGGAAGGGCCGGGGAGCTGTTTTTT
size: NA; V: TRBV10-1; J: TRBJ2-7; D: TRBD2; length: 14; CDR3: CASSELAGVYGQYF; DNA: TGCGCCAGCAGTGAGCTAGCGGGAGTCTACGGGCAGTACTTC
size: many; V: TRBV6-5; J: TRBJ1-2; D: NA; length: 17; CDR3: CASSYSIGMEGGDGYTF; DNA: TGTGCCAGCAGTTACTCGATCGGGATGGAGGGGGGGGATGGCTACACCTTC
size: many; V: TRBV7-9; J: TRBJ2-5; D: TRBD2; length: 15; CDR3: CASSTNPAGAETQYF; DNA: TGTGCCAGCAGCACTAACCCAGCGGGAGCCGAGACCCAGTACTTC
size: NA; V: TRBV19; J: TRBJ1-2; D: NA; length: 17; CDR3: CASSLFTPTGVDYGYTF; DNA: TGTGCCAGTAGTCTCTTCACTCCGACTGGGGTCGACTATGGCTACACCTTC
size: NA; V: TRBV9; J: TRBJ2-6; D: NA; length: 15; CDR3: CASRDVDSGANVLTF; DNA: TGTGCCAGCCGGGACGTAGACTCTGGGGCCAACGTCCTGACTTTC
size: many; V: TRBV7-8; J: TRBJ2-1; D: TRBD2; length: 15; CDR3: CASSLESSGYNEQFF; DNA: TGTGCCAGCAGCTTAGAATCTAGCGGGTACAATGAGCAGTTCTTC
size: many; V: TRBV18; J: TRBJ1-1; D: NA; length: 12; CDR3: CASSTGSERAFF; DNA: TGTGCCAGCTCAACAGGGTCAGAACGAGCTTTCTTT
size: many; V: TRBV20-1; J: TRBJ2-1; D: NA; length: 14; CDR3: CSARDAASYNEQFF; DNA: TGCAGTGCTAGAGATGCCGCCTCCTACAATGAGCAGTTCTTC
size: many; V: TRBV7-9; J: TRBJ1-2; D: TRBD1; length: 15; CDR3: CASQKTGQGAHGYTF; DNA: TGTGCCAGCCAGAAAACGGGACAGGGGGCGCATGGCTACACCTTC
size: NA; V: TRBV5-4; J: TRBJ2-7; D: TRBD2; length: 17; CDR3: CASSSQAGGQTPYEQYF; DNA: TGTGCCAGCAGCTCCCAGGCGGGAGGCCAAACGCCCTACGAGCAGTACTTC
size: many; V: TRBV27; J: TRBJ2-7; D: TRBD2; length: 12; CDR3: CASGTTIYEQYF; DNA: TGTGCCAGCGGGACTACGATCTACGAGCAGTACTTC
size: few; V: TRBV5-6; J: TRBJ1-2; D: NA; length: 15; CDR3: CASSFGWGSAYGYTF; DNA: TGTGCCAGCAGCTTCGGGTGGGGCTCCGCCTATGGCTACACCTTC
size: many; V: TRBV12-3/TRBV12-4; J: TRBJ1-1; D: NA; length: 13; CDR3: CASSLRKNTEAFF; DNA: TGTGCCAGCAGTTTGAGGAAGAACACTGAAGCTTTCTTT